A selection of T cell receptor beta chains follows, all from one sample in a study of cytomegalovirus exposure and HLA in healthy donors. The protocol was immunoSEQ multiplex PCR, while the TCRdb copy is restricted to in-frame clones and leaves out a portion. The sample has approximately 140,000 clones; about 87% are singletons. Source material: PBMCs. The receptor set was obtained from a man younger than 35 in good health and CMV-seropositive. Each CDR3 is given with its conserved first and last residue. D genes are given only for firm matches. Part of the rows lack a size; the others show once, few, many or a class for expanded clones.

CASSVDIGTSQPQHF	TGTGCCAGCAGCGTAGATATTGGGACAAGTCAGCCCCAGCATTTT	NA	TRBJ1-5	TRBV9	once
CASRRTEQETQYF	TGCGCCAGCAGAAGGACAGAGCAAGAGACCCAGTACTTC	NA	TRBJ2-5	TRBV5-1	NA
CASNGWSTDTQYF	TGTGCCAGCAACGGTTGGAGCACAGATACGCAGTATTTT	NA	TRBJ2-3	TRBV7-9	NA
CASSIGQGRIGNQPQHF	TGTGCCAGTAGTATCGGACAGGGTAGGATAGGCAATCAGCCCCAGCATTTT	TRBD1	TRBJ1-5	TRBV19	few
CASSVSGARSGANVLTF	TGTGCCAGCAGCGTTAGCGGGGCTCGGTCTGGGGCCAACGTCCTGACTTTC	TRBD2	TRBJ2-6	TRBV9	NA
CASETREDKVSLQFF	TGTGCCAGCGAAACCAGGGAGGACAAGGTTTCTCTGCAGTTCTTC	NA	TRBJ2-1	TRBV6-5	NA
CASSLEGQTGELFF	TGCGCCAGCAGCTTGGAGGGGCAAACCGGGGAGCTGTTTTTT	NA	TRBJ2-2	TRBV5-1	NA
CASSVAGGSNTGELFF	TGTGCCAGCAGTGTGGCGGGGGGATCGAACACCGGGGAGCTGTTTTTT	TRBD2	TRBJ2-2	TRBV6-1	NA
CASTLDRVGTGANVLTF	TGTGCCAGCACCCTGGACAGGGTGGGGACTGGGGCCAACGTCCTGACTTTC	TRBD1	TRBJ2-6	TRBV2	NA
CASSQDDMDRGPEAFF	TGTGCCAGCAGCCAAGATGATATGGACAGGGGTCCTGAAGCTTTCTTT	TRBD1	TRBJ1-1	TRBV14	few
CATRTARGTGSPGELFF	TGTGCCACCAGGACGGCTCGCGGGACAGGGTCCCCCGGGGAGCTGTTTTTT	TRBD1	TRBJ2-2	TRBV15	NA
CASSLGGPYNEQFF	TGTGCCAGCAGTTTAGGGGGCCCCTACAATGAGCAGTTCTTC	NA	TRBJ2-1	TRBV27	NA
CASSPSQLVDTQYF	TGTGCCAGCTCACCAAGCCAACTAGTAGATACGCAGTATTTT	NA	TRBJ2-3	TRBV18	NA
CASSSGGAVIDEKLFF	TGTGCCAGCAGTTCAGGGGGCGCCGTCATTGATGAAAAACTGTTTTTT	TRBD1	TRBJ1-4	TRBV5-5	NA
CASSHLIDSDTQYF	TGTGCCAGCAGCCACCTTATAGATTCAGATACGCAGTATTTT	NA	TRBJ2-3	TRBV11-3	NA
CASSPGTGPYEQYF	TGTGCCAGCAGCCCCGGGACAGGGCCATACGAGCAGTACTTC	TRBD1	TRBJ2-7	TRBV11-3	NA
CAWVTGYEQYF	TGTGCCTGGGTTACGGGGTACGAGCAGTACTTC	NA	TRBJ2-7	TRBV30	NA
CAISGTSGLTDTQYF	TGTGCCATCAGTGGAACTAGCGGGCTCACAGATACGCAGTATTTT	TRBD2	TRBJ2-3	TRBV10-3	NA
CATSSAGDPSYNEQFF	TGTGCCACCAGCAGTGCGGGAGATCCTTCCTACAATGAGCAGTTCTTC	TRBD2	TRBJ2-1	TRBV15	NA
CASSLSRQGYTEAFF	TGTGCCAGCAGTTTGAGCCGACAGGGGTACACTGAAGCTTTCTTT	TRBD1	TRBJ1-1	TRBV27	NA